Following are 8 T cell receptor beta chains from one sample sequenced in a study of Ad26.COV2.S vaccination and SARS-CoV-2 variants (dated by TCRdb to the early 2020s). The treatment or condition label, read with the paper, signifies: 19 received Ad26.COV2.S at low or high dose, single or two shots; 5 received placebo; per-sample allocation not given. Repertoires of vaccine and placebo recipients were sequenced from samples taken on day 63 after the first injection. Receptor libraries were prepared by the immunoSEQ multiplex PCR assay. Imported from immuneACCESS, the table was reduced by TCRdb to in-frame sequences with V and J called. These copies leave out some clones; in studies compared against another copy, an unresolved V gene accounts for under half, and the cause of the remainder is not known. In this sample the table shows over 250,000 clones, 70% to 90% of which occur a single time. Clones ranked in the top ten supply around 3% of the sample.

The sequenced sample was peripheral blood, obtained in a trial of Ad26.COV2.S vaccine versus placebo. These receptors all come from a person aged 18-65 years who received the Ad26.COV2.S COVID-19 vaccine or a placebo.

This rearrangement joins TRBV6-5 to TRBJ1-6; TRBD1 matches 9 bases. CDR1 MNHEY and CDR2 SVGAGI come from the germline V gene. The junction had 6 bases not matched to a gene; V was cut back by 5 bases and J by 10 bases. This CDR3 has 14 residues. The DNA for the CDR3 is TGTGCCAGCAGTATGGACAGGGGACAATCACCCCTCCACTTT. Translated: CASSMDRGQSPLHF.

The chain links TRBV11-2 to TRBJ1-2; TRBD1 might be the D (5 bases). The CDR3 is 15 amino acids. Trimming left V 5 bases short and J 8 bases short, with 21 bases between. From germline, CDR1 is SGHAT and CDR2 FQNNGV. CDR3 in DNA: TGTGCCAGCAGCCACCGGGACCTCGGGAGGGAAGGCTACACCTTC. Its translation is CASSHRDLGREGYTF.

This clone was detected only once. The V call is TRBV13, the J call TRBJ2-3; 11 bases map to TRBD2. From germline, CDR1 is PRHDT and CDR2 FYEKMQ (reference sequence). This CDR3 spans 15 amino acids. V trimming: 6 bases; J trimming: 6 bases; junction bases outside the gene matches: 8. CDR3 DNA: TGTGCCAGCAGTTATAGCGGGGGGGCGGAGGATACGCAGTATTTT. Encoded protein: CASSYSGGAEDTQYF.

The chain uses TRBV19 and TRBJ2-2; D not resolved. Trimming left V 8 bases short and J 3 bases short, with 16 bases between. CDR1 is LNHDA and CDR2 is SQIVND in the germline V gene (reference sequence). The CDR3 contains 15 residues. CDR3 bases: TGTGCCAGTCGACGTCCCGGTTACTACACCGGGGAGCTGTTTTTT. It encodes CASRRPGYYTGELFF.

This clone showed up just a few times. The rearrangement links TRBV11-2 to TRBJ2-7; no definite D call. There are 13 residues in the CDR3. V dropped 1 base and J dropped 3 bases, with 7 bases sitting between them. Germline CDR1 reads SGHAT; CDR2 reads FQNNGV. In DNA, the CDR3 is TGTGCCAGCAGCTTAGTCCAGGACTACGAGCAGTACTTC. It encodes CASSLVQDYEQYF.

This chain joins TRBV4-2 and TRBJ2-3; D is undetermined. Per the germline V gene, CDR1 is LGHNA and CDR2 is YNFKEQ. This CDR3 region has 17 residues. Trimming left V 6 bases short and J 4 bases short, with 23 bases between. The CDR3 sequence: CASRPLGSAYKADTQYF. In DNA, the CDR3 is TGTGCCAGCAGACCACTGGGGTCAGCGTATAAGGCAGATACGCAGTATTTT.

The chain recombines TRBV5-6 with TRBJ2-3; no definite D call. Between the trimmed V and J ends, which lost 7 bases and 0 bases, there was a span of 12 bases. Germline CDR1 SGHDT, CDR2 YYEEEE. The CDR3 runs 14 residues. CDR3 sequence: CASGRVTSTDTQYF. The CDR3 DNA is TGTGCCAGCGGACGGGTGACGAGCACAGATACGCAGTATTTT.

V usage is TRBV12-3 or TRBV12-4 and J usage is TRBJ2-7; D uncertain. Trimming cost V 3 bases and J 7 bases, with 10 bases left between them. The CDR3 extends over 12 amino acids. The DNA for the CDR3 is TGTGCCAGCAGTTTTTTACAGAGGGAGCAGTACTTC. Translated: CASSFLQREQYF.